A single sample is the source of the 19 T cell receptor beta chains below, sequenced in a study of cytomegalovirus exposure and HLA in healthy donors. Researchers ran the PCR with 60 Vbeta and 13 Jbeta primers. Some clones are missing from TCRdb's copy, which holds only in-frame ones; the method was immunoSEQ multiplex PCR. The sample contains 210,000 or so clones, roughly 89% of which appear only once. The source material was PBMCs. All receptors come from a woman in her late teens or twenties in good health and CMV-seronegative.

The V gene is TRBV6-5, the J gene TRBJ1-1, with D possibly matching TRBD1 (6 bases). This CDR3 region has 11 residues. V shed 6 bases and J shed 12 bases, with 14 bases lying between them. Per the germline V gene, CDR1 is MNHEY and CDR2 is SVGAGI. The CDR3 loop reads CASSPGQLTFF. DNA for the CDR3: TGTGCCAGCAGCCCAGGACAGCTAACTTTCTTT.

The chain couples TRBV7-9 to TRBJ2-5, with 10 bases aligning to TRBD2. Trimming cost V 5 bases and J 6 bases; bases outside gene matches: 9. Germline lookup yields CDR1 SEHNR and CDR2 FQNEAQ (reference sequence). The CDR3 loop spans 15 amino acids. DNA for the CDR3: TGTGCCAGCAGCCCCCAGAGCGGGGGGGCTAAGACCCAGTACTTC. Translation gives CASSPQSGGAKTQYF.

As to this clone: The junction does not match germline at one end; this may be a read error. The rearrangement joins TRBV7-9 to TRBJ2-1, with 11 bases aligning to TRBD2. The CDR3 has 15 amino acids. CDR1 is SEHNR and CDR2 is FQNEAQ in the germline V gene (reference sequence). CDR3 region: CSSSPGLAGYNEQFF. The CDR3 region has the DNA TGTTCCAGCAGCCCAGGACTAGCGGGCTACAATGAGCAGTTCTTC.

The CDR3 sequence: CASSSRVGLGYEQYF. The CDR3 DNA reads as TGTGCCAGCAGCTCTCGTGTGGGGCTGGGTTACGAGCAGTACTTC. The V call is TRBV11-1, the J call TRBJ2-7; perhaps TRBD1 as D (5 bases). Germline-derived CDR1 and CDR2 are SGHAT and FQDESV (reference sequence). V dropped 4 bases and J dropped 4 bases, with 17 bases sitting between them. This CDR3 comprises 15 residues.

The rearrangement links TRBV7-9 to TRBJ2-2; 9 bases align to TRBD1. Germline lookup yields CDR1 SEHNR and CDR2 FQNEAQ (reference sequence). Trimming cost V 5 bases and J 4 bases; bases outside gene matches: 5. CDR3 size: 15 residues. CDR3 sequence reads: CASSAGTGRTGELFF. DNA of the CDR3: TGTGCCAGCAGCGCCGGGACAGGGCGCACCGGGGAGCTGTTTTTT.

This chain joins TRBV7-6 and TRBJ2-5, with D possibly TRBD2 on 6 matching bases. Germline-derived CDR1 and CDR2 are SGHVS and FNYEAQ. This CDR3 comprises 18 residues. V was clipped by 1 base and J by 8 bases, with 26 bases between them. The CDR3 DNA reads as TGTGCCAGCAGCTTAGTTTCCCGCGGCGGCGGAGGAGGGAGAACCCAGTACTTC. It yields the protein CASSLVSRGGGGGRTQYF.

The chain couples TRBV19 to TRBJ1-2; D not certain. Germline values: CDR1 LNHDA, CDR2 SQIVND (reference sequence). The CDR3 spans 13 residues. Trimming removed 2 bases at V and 0 bases at J, with 4 bases between. CDR3 protein: CASSIRANYGYTF. In nucleotides, the CDR3 is TGTGCCAGTAGTATAAGAGCTAACTATGGCTACACCTTC.

The chain is built from TRBV18 and TRBJ2-1; 8 positions match TRBD2. The CDR3 is 11 residues long. Germline CDR1 KGHSH, CDR2 LQKENI. V lost 6 bases to trimming and J lost 9 bases; unmatched junction nucleotides: 1. The CDR3 here is CASSGGGEQFF. CDR3 bases: TGTGCCAGCTCCGGGGGGGGTGAGCAGTTCTTC.

This chain joins TRBV18 and TRBJ2-1; TRBD1 agrees at 7 bases. Germline trimming cut 3 bases from V and 5 bases from J; bases unmatched to any gene: 7. Germline CDR1 is KGHSH and CDR2 is LQKENI. The CDR3 has 15 amino acids. The CDR3 DNA sequence: TGTGCCAGCTCACCTGGACAGGCCCCAGACAATGAGCAGTTCTTC. Protein: CASSPGQAPDNEQFF. Supplemented by reference TRBV18 and TRBJ2-1, the full variable domain reads NAGVMQNPRHLVRRRGQEARLRCSPMKGHSHVYWYRQLPEEGLKFMVYLQKENIIDESGMPKERFSAEFPKEGPSILRIQQVVRGDSAAYFCASSPGQAPDNEQFFGPGTRLTVL.

The chain links TRBV28 to TRBJ1-1; TRBD1 might be the D (6 bases). V was shortened by 4 bases and J by 2 bases, with 23 bases between the two germline ends. CDR1 and CDR2 (germline): MDHEN, SYDVKM. This CDR3 contains 18 residues. The CDR3, as DNA: TGTGCCAGCAGTTACGACCAGACAGGCATAGAATTAAACACTGAAGCTTTCTTT. Protein sequence: CASSYDQTGIELNTEAFF.

In this sample, this clone turned up a few times. The V and J genes are TRBV5-4 and TRBJ1-1, with 7 bases matching TRBD1. CDR3 length equals 16 residues. The V segment lost 2 bases and the J segment 8 bases; nucleotides outside the gene matches: 15. Germline V gene lookup returns CDR1 SGHNT and CDR2 YYREEE (reference sequence). CDR3 region: CASSFEGALYGAEAFF. The CDR3 DNA sequence: TGTGCCAGCAGCTTTGAGGGGGCGCTTTACGGCGCAGAAGCTTTCTTT. Looking up the rest from reference TRBV5-4 and TRBJ1-1 gives the full variable domain: ETGVTQSPTHLIKTRGQQVTLRCSSQSGHNTVSWYQQALGQGPQFIFQYYREEENGRGNFPPRFSGLQFPNYSSELNVNALELDDSALYLCASSFEGALYGAEAFFGQGTRLTVV.

The rearrangement uses TRBV29-1 and TRBJ1-4; D gene ambiguous. CDR1 is SQVTM, CDR2 ANQGSEA, per germline. The CDR3 extends over 14 amino acids. V was pared by 4 bases and J by 7 bases, with 16 bases between. The chain's CDR3 is CSVANEQSPEKLFF. The CDR3 DNA reads TGCAGCGTTGCCAACGAACAGAGCCCTGAAAAACTGTTTTTT.

The chain has TRBV18 and TRBJ2-7; D ambiguous. This CDR3 has 15 amino acids. Germline V CDR1 and CDR2: KGHSH, LQKENI. V was shortened by 0 bases and J by 3 bases, with 12 bases between the two germline ends. This chain's CDR3 is CASSPPSLAHYEQYF. DNA of the CDR3: TGTGCCAGCTCACCACCAAGTTTGGCCCACTACGAGCAGTACTTC.

The V call is TRBV4-3, the J call TRBJ2-7; D perhaps matches TRBD1 (5 bases). The germline CDR1 and CDR2 sequences are LGHNA and YSLEER. Trimming took off 2 bases at V and 0 bases at J, with 11 bases between the two ends. The CDR3 totals 15 residues. The CDR3 here is CASSQSTGASYEQYF. The CDR3 DNA follows: TGCGCCAGCAGCCAATCGACTGGGGCCTCCTACGAGCAGTACTTC.

The chain couples TRBV15 to TRBJ1-2; possibly TRBD1 for D (6 bases). This CDR3 is built from 14 residues. Per the germline V gene, CDR1 is LNHNV and CDR2 is YYDKDF (reference sequence). Trimming removed 2 bases at V and 4 bases at J, with 11 bases between. Written as DNA, the CDR3 is TGTGCCACCAGCAGACCTGGACAGAGCTATGGCTACACCTTC. Protein sequence: CATSRPGQSYGYTF.

The rearrangement joins TRBV6-1 to TRBJ2-2; no clear D gene. The ends were cut back, 6 bases at V and 7 bases at J, with 9 bases in the middle. CDR1 MNHNS and CDR2 SASEGT come from the germline V gene. The CDR3 consists of 12 residues. CDR3 protein: CASSRSGGELFF. DNA for the CDR3: TGTGCCAGCAGCAGATCTGGCGGGGAGCTGTTTTTT.

V usage is TRBV2 and J usage is TRBJ2-3, with 9 nucleotides matching TRBD2. Per germline, CDR1 SNHLY and CDR2 FYNNEI. The ends lost 5 bases at V and 4 bases at J; junction bases unmatched: 10. CDR3 length equals 16 residues. CDR3 loop: CASSLSGGAFPDTQYF. CDR3 sequence (DNA): TGTGCCAGCAGTCTTAGCGGGGGAGCGTTCCCAGATACGCAGTATTTT.

This clone came up once. The genes are TRBV6-5 and TRBJ2-5; TRBD1 might be the D (5 bases). The end of the DNA is better explained by TRBJ2-7, so the J call may be wrong. Per germline, CDR1 MNHEY and CDR2 SVGAGI. The CDR3 spans 14 residues. In DNA form, the CDR3 reads TGTGCCAGCAGGCTCCAGGGTGGCGGACGCGAGCAGTACTTC. Translation: CASRLQGGGREQYF.

This chain uses TRBV27 with TRBJ1-5; tentative D call: TRBD1 (5 bases). CDR1 and CDR2 (germline): MNHEY, SMNVEV (reference sequence). The CDR3 runs 19 residues. The germline V and J ends were trimmed by 6 bases and 5 bases, with 29 bases remaining between them. The CDR3 coding sequence is TGTGCCAGCAGACTGGTGGCGGGAGGGGTAGTGACCTTTGATCAGCCCCAGCATTTT. Translation: CASRLVAGGVVTFDQPQHF.